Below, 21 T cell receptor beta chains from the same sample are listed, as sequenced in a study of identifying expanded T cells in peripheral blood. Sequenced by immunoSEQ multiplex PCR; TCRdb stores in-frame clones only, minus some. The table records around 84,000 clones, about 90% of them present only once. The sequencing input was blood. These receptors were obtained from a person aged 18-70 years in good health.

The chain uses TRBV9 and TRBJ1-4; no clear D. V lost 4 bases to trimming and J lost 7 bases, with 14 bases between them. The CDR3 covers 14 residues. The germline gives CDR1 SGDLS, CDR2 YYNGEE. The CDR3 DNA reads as TGTGCCAGCAGCCAACGCGGGGAGGGTGAAAAACTGTTTTTT. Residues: CASSQRGEGEKLFF.

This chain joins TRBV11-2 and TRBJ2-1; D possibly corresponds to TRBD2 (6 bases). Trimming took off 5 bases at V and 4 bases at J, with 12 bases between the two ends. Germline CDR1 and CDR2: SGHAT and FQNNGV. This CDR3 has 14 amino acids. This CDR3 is CASSMGGIYNEQFF. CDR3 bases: TGTGCCAGCAGCATGGGGGGTATATACAATGAGCAGTTCTTC. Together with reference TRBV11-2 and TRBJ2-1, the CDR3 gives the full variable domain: EAGVAQSPRYKIIEKRQSVAFWCNPISGHATLYWYQQILGQGPKLLIQFQNNGVVDDSQLPKDRFSAERLKGVDSTLKIQPAKLEDSAVYLCASSMGGIYNEQFFGPGTRLTVL.

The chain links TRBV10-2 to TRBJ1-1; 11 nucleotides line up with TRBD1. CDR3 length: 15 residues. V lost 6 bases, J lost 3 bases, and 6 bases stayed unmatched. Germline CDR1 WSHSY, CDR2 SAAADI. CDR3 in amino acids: CASRTGTGGYTEAFF. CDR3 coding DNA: TGCGCCAGCAGAACCGGGACAGGGGGTTACACTGAAGCTTTCTTT.

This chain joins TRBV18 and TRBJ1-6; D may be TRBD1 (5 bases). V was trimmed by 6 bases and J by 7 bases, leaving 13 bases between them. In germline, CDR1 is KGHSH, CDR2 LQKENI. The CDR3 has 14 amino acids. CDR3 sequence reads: CASSATAGNSPLHF. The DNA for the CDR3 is TGTGCCAGCTCGGCGACAGCTGGGAATTCACCCCTCCACTTT.

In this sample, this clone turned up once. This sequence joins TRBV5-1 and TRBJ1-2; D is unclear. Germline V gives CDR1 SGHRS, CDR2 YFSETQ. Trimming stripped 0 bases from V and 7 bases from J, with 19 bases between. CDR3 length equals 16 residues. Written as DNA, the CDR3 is TGCGCCAGCAGCTTGGTGGGCACAGCTTCCTTGAGTGGCTACACCTTC. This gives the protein CASSLVGTASLSGYTF. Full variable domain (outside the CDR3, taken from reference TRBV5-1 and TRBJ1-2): KAGVTQTPRYLIKTRGQQVTLSCSPISGHRSVSWYQQTPGQGLQFLFEYFSETQRNKGNFPGRFSGRQFSNSRSEMNVSTLELGDSALYLCASSLVGTASLSGYTFGSGTRLTVV.

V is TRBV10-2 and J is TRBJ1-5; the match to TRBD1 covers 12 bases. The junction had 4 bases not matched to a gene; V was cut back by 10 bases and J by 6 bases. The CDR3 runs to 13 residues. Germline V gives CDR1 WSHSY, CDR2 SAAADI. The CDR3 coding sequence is TGCGCCACGGGACAGGGGGCTTTTCAGCCCCAGCATTTT. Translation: CATGQGAFQPQHF.

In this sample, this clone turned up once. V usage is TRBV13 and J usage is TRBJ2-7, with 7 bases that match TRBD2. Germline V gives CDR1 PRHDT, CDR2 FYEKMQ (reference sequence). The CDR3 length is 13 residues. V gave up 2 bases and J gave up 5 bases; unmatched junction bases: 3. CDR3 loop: CASSLTSVHEQYF. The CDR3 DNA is TGTGCCAGCAGCTTAACTAGCGTCCACGAGCAGTACTTC.

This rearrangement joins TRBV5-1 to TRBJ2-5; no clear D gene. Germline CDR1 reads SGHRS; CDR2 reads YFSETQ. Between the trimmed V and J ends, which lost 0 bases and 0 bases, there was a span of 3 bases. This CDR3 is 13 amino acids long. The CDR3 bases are TGCGCCAGCAGCTTGGACGACCAAGAGACCCAGTACTTC. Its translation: CASSLDDQETQYF.

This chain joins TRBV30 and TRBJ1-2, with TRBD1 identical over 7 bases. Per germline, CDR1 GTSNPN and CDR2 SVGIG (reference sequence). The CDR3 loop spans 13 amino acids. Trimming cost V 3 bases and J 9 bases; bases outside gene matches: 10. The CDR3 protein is CAWSSAAGGSYTF. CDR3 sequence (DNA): TGTGCCTGGAGCTCCGCGGCAGGGGGAAGCTACACCTTC. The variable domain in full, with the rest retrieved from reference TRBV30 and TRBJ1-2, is SQTIHQWPATLVQPVGSPLSLECTVEGTSNPNLYWYRQAAGRGLQLLFYSVGIGQISSEVPQNLSASRPQDRQFILSSKKLLLSDSGFYLCAWSSAAGGSYTFGSGTRLTVV.

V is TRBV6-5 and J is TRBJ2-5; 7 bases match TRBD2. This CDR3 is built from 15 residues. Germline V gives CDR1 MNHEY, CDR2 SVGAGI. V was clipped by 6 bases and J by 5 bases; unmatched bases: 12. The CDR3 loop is CASSSGRLAQETQYF. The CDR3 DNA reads TGTGCCAGCAGCTCAGGGAGACTAGCTCAGGAGACCCAGTACTTC.

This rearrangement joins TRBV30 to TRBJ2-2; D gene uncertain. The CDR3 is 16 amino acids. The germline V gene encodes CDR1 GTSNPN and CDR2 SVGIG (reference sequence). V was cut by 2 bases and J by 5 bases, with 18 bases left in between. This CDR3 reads CAWSHRLGKATGELFF. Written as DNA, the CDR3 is TGTGCCTGGAGTCATAGGCTAGGAAAGGCAACCGGGGAGCTGTTTTTT.

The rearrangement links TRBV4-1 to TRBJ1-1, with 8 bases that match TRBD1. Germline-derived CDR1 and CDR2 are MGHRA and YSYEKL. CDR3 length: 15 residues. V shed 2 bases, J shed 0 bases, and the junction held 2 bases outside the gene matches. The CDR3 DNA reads TGCGCCAGCAGCCAATCGGACAGGGTGAACACTGAAGCTTTCTTT. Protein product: CASSQSDRVNTEAFF.

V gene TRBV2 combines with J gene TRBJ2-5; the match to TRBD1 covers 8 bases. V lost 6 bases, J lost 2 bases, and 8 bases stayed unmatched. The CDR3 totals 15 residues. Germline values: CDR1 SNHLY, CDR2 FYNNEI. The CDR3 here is CASRPQGAGQETQYF. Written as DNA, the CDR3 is TGTGCCAGCAGGCCCCAGGGGGCAGGTCAAGAGACCCAGTACTTC.

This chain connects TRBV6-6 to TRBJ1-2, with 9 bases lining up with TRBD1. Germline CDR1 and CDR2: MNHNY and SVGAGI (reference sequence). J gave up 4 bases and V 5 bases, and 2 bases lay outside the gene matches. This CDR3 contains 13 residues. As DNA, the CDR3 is TGTGCCAGCAGTAAACAGGGGGCCTATGGCTACACCTTC. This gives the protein CASSKQGAYGYTF.

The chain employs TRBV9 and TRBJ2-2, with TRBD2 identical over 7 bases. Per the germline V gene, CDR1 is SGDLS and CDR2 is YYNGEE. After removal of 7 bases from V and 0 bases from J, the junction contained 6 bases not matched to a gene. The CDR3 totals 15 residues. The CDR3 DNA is TGTGCCAGCCGCCCTAGCGGATCGAACACCGGGGAGCTGTTTTTT. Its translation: CASRPSGSNTGELFF.

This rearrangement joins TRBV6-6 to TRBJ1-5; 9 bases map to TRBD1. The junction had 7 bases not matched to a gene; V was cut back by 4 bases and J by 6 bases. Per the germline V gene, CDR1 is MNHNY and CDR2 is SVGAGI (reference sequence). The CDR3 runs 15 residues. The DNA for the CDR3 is TGTGCCAGCAGTTTACGACAGGGGGATCGTCAGCCCCAGCATTTT. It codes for CASSLRQGDRQPQHF.

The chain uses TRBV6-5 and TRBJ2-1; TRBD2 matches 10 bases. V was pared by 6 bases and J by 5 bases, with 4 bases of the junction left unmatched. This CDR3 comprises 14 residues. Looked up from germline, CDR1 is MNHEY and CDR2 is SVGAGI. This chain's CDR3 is CASSAGLADNEQFF. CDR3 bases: TGTGCCAGCAGCGCCGGACTAGCGGACAATGAGCAGTTCTTC.

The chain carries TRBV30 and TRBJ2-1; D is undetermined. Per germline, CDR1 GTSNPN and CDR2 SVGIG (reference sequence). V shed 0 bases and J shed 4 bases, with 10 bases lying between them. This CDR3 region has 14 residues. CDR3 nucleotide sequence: TGTGCCTGGAGTGTAGGTAGTACGTACAATGAGCAGTTCTTC. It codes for CAWSVGSTYNEQFF.

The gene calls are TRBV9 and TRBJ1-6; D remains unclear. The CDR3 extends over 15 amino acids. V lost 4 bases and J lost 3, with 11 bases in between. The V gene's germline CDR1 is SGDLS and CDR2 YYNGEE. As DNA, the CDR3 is TGTGCCAGCAGCCTAGGAAGCGACTATAATTCACCCCTCCACTTT. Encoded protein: CASSLGSDYNSPLHF.

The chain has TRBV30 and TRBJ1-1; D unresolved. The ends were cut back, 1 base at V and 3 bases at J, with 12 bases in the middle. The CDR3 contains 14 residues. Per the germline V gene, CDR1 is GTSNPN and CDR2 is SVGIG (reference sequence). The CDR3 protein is CAWSALGRDTEAFF. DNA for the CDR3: TGTGCCTGGAGTGCATTGGGCCGGGACACTGAAGCTTTCTTT.

The CDR3 sequence: CASSLRTLNTEAFF. The DNA of the CDR3 is TGTGCCAGCAGCCTCCGGACCTTGAACACTGAAGCTTTCTTT. The chain uses TRBV2 and TRBJ1-1; no firm D call. Germline CDR1 reads SNHLY; CDR2 reads FYNNEI. The germline V and J ends were trimmed by 6 bases and 0 bases, with 11 bases remaining between them. CDR3 length: 14 residues.